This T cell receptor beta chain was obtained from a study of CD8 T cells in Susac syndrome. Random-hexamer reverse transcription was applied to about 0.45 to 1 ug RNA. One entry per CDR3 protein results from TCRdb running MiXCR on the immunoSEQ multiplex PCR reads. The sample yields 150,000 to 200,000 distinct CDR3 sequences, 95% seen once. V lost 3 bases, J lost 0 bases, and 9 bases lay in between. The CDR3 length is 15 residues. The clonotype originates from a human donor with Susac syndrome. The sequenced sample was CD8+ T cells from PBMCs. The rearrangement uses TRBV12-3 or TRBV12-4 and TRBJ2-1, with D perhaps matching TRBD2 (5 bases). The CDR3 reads CASSLSGSSYNEQFF. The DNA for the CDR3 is TGTGCCAGCAGTTTGAGCGGAAGCTCCTACAATGAGCAGTTCTTC.